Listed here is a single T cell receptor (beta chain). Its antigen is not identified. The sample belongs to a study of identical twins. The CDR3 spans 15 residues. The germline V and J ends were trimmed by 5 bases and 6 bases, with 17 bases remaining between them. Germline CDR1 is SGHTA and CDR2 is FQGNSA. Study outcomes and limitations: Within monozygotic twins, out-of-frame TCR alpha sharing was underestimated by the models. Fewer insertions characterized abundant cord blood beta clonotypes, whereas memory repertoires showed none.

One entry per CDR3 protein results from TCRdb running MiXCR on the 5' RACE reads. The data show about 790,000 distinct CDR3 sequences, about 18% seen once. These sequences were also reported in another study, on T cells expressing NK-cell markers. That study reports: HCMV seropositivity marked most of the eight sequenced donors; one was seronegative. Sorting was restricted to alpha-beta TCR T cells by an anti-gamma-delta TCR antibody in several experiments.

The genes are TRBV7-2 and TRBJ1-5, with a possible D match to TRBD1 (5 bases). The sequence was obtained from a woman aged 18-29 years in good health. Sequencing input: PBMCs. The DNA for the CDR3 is TGTGCCAGCAGCCCGGGGTCAGGGATGGGTCAGCCCCAGCATTTT. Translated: CASSPGSGMGQPQHF.